These T cell receptor beta chains were read from a single sample in a study of cytomegalovirus exposure and HLA in healthy donors. TCRdb keeps only in-frame clones here, not all; method: immunoSEQ multiplex PCR. This sample carries around 150,000 clones, around 75% of them seen once, and the ten largest clones take around 3.2%. What was sequenced was PBMCs. Receptors were obtained from a man aged 35 to 55 in good health and CMV-seronegative. Each CDR3 is given with its conserved first and last residue. The D gene is left open where the match is weak. Expanded clones get a size class; other rows say once, few or many, or leave the size out.

size	V	J	D	DNA	CDR3
-	TRBV5-8	TRBJ2-1	-	TGTGCCAGCAAGCGTGGGTCCTACAATGAGCAGTTCTTC	CASKRGSYNEQFF
-	TRBV27	TRBJ2-1	-	TGTGCCAGCAGCGATCTGAGCGCCCGCCTTTCCAATGAGCAGTTCTTC	CASSDLSARLSNEQFF
-	TRBV19	TRBJ1-6	TRBD1	TGTGCCAGTCAGGACAGGGGGCGCGGAAACCGTGGATCACCCCTCCACTTT	CASQDRGRGNRGSPLHF
-	TRBV5-1	TRBJ1-1	-	TGCGCCAGCAGCTTGGCGGGAGGCGGGAGTCTTGAAGCTTTCTTT	CASSLAGGGSLEAFF
-	TRBV6-4	TRBJ2-3	TRBD2	TGTGCCAGCAGTGACTCGGCTAGCGGGGGCCCAGATACGCAGTATTTT	CASSDSASGGPDTQYF
-	TRBV18	TRBJ2-3	-	TGTGCCAGCTCCCTCTTGCGGGTTAGCACAGATACGCAGTATTTT	CASSLLRVSTDTQYF
-	TRBV5-6	TRBJ2-7	TRBD1	TGTGCCAGCAGCTTGCTAAGACAGGGTGGGTGGAACGAGCAGTACTTC	CASSLLRQGGWNEQYF
-	TRBV27	TRBJ1-4	TRBD1	TGTGCCAGCAGTTCCGGGACAGGGATTTTGTTCGAAAAACTGTTTTTT	CASSSGTGILFEKLFF
-	TRBV30	TRBJ2-7	TRBD1	TGTGCCTGGGACCCCGGGACAGGGACACCTCACTTTTACGAGCAGTACTTC	CAWDPGTGTPHFYEQYF
-	TRBV29-1	TRBJ1-2	TRBD1	TGCAGCGTTGACCGACAGGGGGCGGGCGACTATGGCTACACCTTC	CSVDRQGAGDYGYTF
-	TRBV30	TRBJ1-4	-	TGTGCCTGGAGTGTGGGTGAGGGTGAGGAAAAACTGTTTTTT	CAWSVGEGEEKLFF
-	TRBV29-1	TRBJ1-2	-	TGCAGCGTTGAATCCTACTTAACCCAATCGGAGGACTATGGCTACACCTTC	CSVESYLTQSEDYGYTF
-	TRBV6-5	TRBJ2-1	-	TGTGCCAGCAATCACCGGACAGCTAAGCAGTTCTTC	CASNHRTAKQFF
-	TRBV2	TRBJ2-7	TRBD2	TGTGCCAGCAGTGAAGGCGCGGGACTAGCGGATGAGCAGTACTTC	CASSEGAGLADEQYF
-	TRBV7-6	TRBJ1-1	-	TGTGCCAGCAGCTTTCCGGGGGGGCGTGAAGCTTTCTTT	CASSFPGGREAFF
once	TRBV28	TRBJ2-3	-	TGTGCCAGCAGTTTATATGCGGGACCCACAGATACGCAGTATTTT	CASSLYAGPTDTQYF
-	TRBV2	TRBJ2-3	TRBD1	TGTGCCGGGACAGGGATAACAGATACGCAGTATTTT	CAGTGITDTQYF
-	TRBV7-3	TRBJ1-2	TRBD1	TGTGCCAGCAGCACCGCCGGGACAGGGGGTGAAGGCTACACCTTC	CASSTAGTGGEGYTF
-	TRBV29-1	TRBJ2-7	TRBD2	TGCAGCGTTGAGAGCGGGGTTCCACTCTGCTACGAGCAGTACTTC	CSVESGVPLCYEQYF
-	TRBV5-6	TRBJ1-1	TRBD1	TGTGCCAGCAGCATCCGGACAGGGGGAGCTTTCTTT	CASSIRTGGAFF
-	TRBV15	TRBJ1-1	TRBD1	TGTGCCACCAGCAGAGAGTTGACAGGGGGGACTGAAGCTTCCTTT	CATSRELTGGTEASF
-	TRBV5-8	TRBJ2-3	TRBD2	TGTGCCAGCAGCCTTTGGACTAGCGGGACGTCAGATACGCAGTATTTT	CASSLWTSGTSDTQYF
-	TRBV11-3	TRBJ1-1	-	TGTGCCAGCAGCGCCAGGCTTGAGGGCACTGAAGCTTTCTTT	CASSARLEGTEAFF
-	TRBV4-3	TRBJ2-7	-	TGCGCCAGCAGCCAAGATGTACACATAAACATCTACGAGCAGTACTTC	CASSQDVHINIYEQYF
once	TRBV27	TRBJ2-7	TRBD1	TGTGCCAGCAGACCGGGACAGGACCCCTACGAGCAGTACTTC	CASRPGQDPYEQYF
-	TRBV2	TRBJ1-5	-	TGTGCCAGCAGTGATGGTGGCAGGGGCAGCCAGCCCCAGCATTTT	CASSDGGRGSQPQHF
-	TRBV9	TRBJ2-3	TRBD1	TGTGCCAGCAGCGTAGGAGGACAGGGGAGCGCAGATACGCAGTATTTT	CASSVGGQGSADTQYF
-	TRBV6-1	TRBJ2-7	TRBD2	TGTGCCAGCAGTGAATCGCTAGCGGGACCGTACGAGCAGTACTTC	CASSESLAGPYEQYF
few	TRBV7-9	TRBJ1-2	TRBD1	TGTGCCAGCAGTTCTGCCGGGACAGCCAACTATGGCTACACCTTC	CASSSAGTANYGYTF
-	TRBV25-1	TRBJ1-1	-	TGTGCCAGCAGTAAAGGGGAAGGGGCTGAAGCTTTCTTT	CASSKGEGAEAFF
-	TRBV5-1	TRBJ1-4	-	TGCGCCAGCAGCGCGGGAACAGGCGTCGGAGCTAATGAAAAACTGTTTTTT	CASSAGTGVGANEKLFF
-	TRBV19	TRBJ1-5	-	TGTGCCAGTAGTACACAGGGATATAGCAATCAGCCCCAGCATTTT	CASSTQGYSNQPQHF
-	TRBV10-1	TRBJ2-5	TRBD2	TGCGCCAGCAGTGGGGCGACTAGCGGGGGGGCGGGGGAGACCCAGTACTTC	CASSGATSGGAGETQYF
-	TRBV16	TRBJ2-3	TRBD2	TGTGCCAGCAGCCAATCGTCTAGCGGGGGCCCTAGTACGCAGTATTTT	CASSQSSSGGPSTQYF
-	TRBV6-6	TRBJ2-1	-	TGTGCCAGCAGTTACTCGACACAGGGCCCCTACAATGAGCAGTTCTTC	CASSYSTQGPYNEQFF
once	TRBV27	TRBJ1-2	-	TGTGCCAGCAAGTGGACAGATGGCTATGGCTACACCTTC	CASKWTDGYGYTF
-	TRBV4-1	TRBJ1-2	TRBD1	TGCGCCAGCAGCCAAGATATGGGACAGGGAAACTATGGCTACACCTTC	CASSQDMGQGNYGYTF
-	TRBV27	TRBJ1-1	-	TGTGCCAGCAGTTTTAGGGGGGGCACTGAAGCTTTCTTT	CASSFRGGTEAFF
-	TRBV7-3	TRBJ1-1	TRBD1	TGTGCCAGCAGCTCATGGACAGGGATGAACACTGAAGCTTTCTTT	CASSSWTGMNTEAFF
-	TRBV6-6	TRBJ1-3	TRBD1	TGTGCCGGGACAGGGGCTGGAAACACCATATATTTT	CAGTGAGNTIYF
-	TRBV15	TRBJ2-5	TRBD1	TGTGCCACCAGCAGTGGACAGGGGGGGGAGACCCAGTACTTC	CATSSGQGGETQYF
-	TRBV6-6	TRBJ2-7	TRBD2	TGTGCCAGCAGTTACACTAGCGGATACGAGCAGTACTTC	CASSYTSGYEQYF
-	TRBV6-1	TRBJ2-7	-	TGTGCCAGCACCCCTGCGGGTTTATACGAGCAGTACTTC	CASTPAGLYEQYF
-	TRBV30	TRBJ1-2	-	TGTGCCTGGAGAGAAGGGGCTAACTATGGCTACACCTTC	CAWREGANYGYTF
-	TRBV5-1	TRBJ1-4	TRBD1	TGCGCCAGCAGCTTGTGGGGGACAGGGGGCGCATCTGCAACTAATGAAAAACTGTTTTTT	CASSLWGTGGASATNEKLFF
-	TRBV7-2	TRBJ1-1	-	TGTGCCAGCAGAGCAATGGTGAACACTGAAGCTTTCTTT	CASRAMVNTEAFF
-	TRBV29-1	TRBJ1-4	TRBD1	TGCAGCGTTGAACAGGGACAGGCAACTAATGAAAAACTGTTTTTT	CSVEQGQATNEKLFF
-	TRBV6-5	TRBJ2-7	TRBD1	TGTGCCAGCAGTTACTCAGGGACAGGGTCCTACGAGCAGTACTTC	CASSYSGTGSYEQYF
few	TRBV30	TRBJ1-5	-	TGTGCCTGGAGTTCATTCGCACGGGGTCAGCCCCAGCATTTT	CAWSSFARGQPQHF
-	TRBV6-1	TRBJ2-3	-	TGTGCCAGCAGGCGAATCGGTGCAGATACGCAGTATTTT	CASRRIGADTQYF
-	TRBV30	TRBJ1-2	-	TGTGCCTCTGGAACGGGGGGCAGGGCGGACTATGGCTACACCTTC	CASGTGGRADYGYTF
-	TRBV5-1	TRBJ2-1	-	TGCGCCAGCAGCTCAGGACTCCGAGGGAACAATGAGCAGTTCTTC	CASSSGLRGNNEQFF
once	TRBV19	TRBJ2-7	-	TGTGCCAGTAGTTCAGGGCAGGCAGGGACCTACGAGCAGTACTTC	CASSSGQAGTYEQYF
-	TRBV7-9	TRBJ1-2	-	TGTGCCAGCAGCTACCCTGGGACACTGAGGGGCTACACCTTC	CASSYPGTLRGYTF
-	TRBV5-1	TRBJ2-5	TRBD1	TGCGCCAGCAGCTTAAATCACAGGGGGCAGGAGACCCAGTACTTC	CASSLNHRGQETQYF
-	TRBV6-5	TRBJ2-3	-	TGTGCCAGCAGTTACTCGGGACACCTTAGCACAGATACGCAGTATTTT	CASSYSGHLSTDTQYF